The rows below give T cell receptor beta chains drawn from one sample of a study of shared clonotypes between healthy human individuals. Produced via immunoSEQ multiplex PCR; TCRdb's table is partial and in-frame only. The table has 1,500,000 or so clones, approximately 98.5% seen once; the top ten hold approximately 0.4%. Sequenced: naive CD4+ T cells sorted from blood. These receptor sequences come from a man under 40 in good health. Both conserved end residues are part of each CDR3. The D gene is left open where the match is weak. Not all rows give a size; the values are once, few, many and, for expanded clones, a class.

J: TRBJ1-5
length: 16
V: TRBV15
D: -
size: -
DNA: TGTGCCACCAGCAGAACTTTCGGGGGCTACAATCAGCCCCAGCATTTT
CDR3: CATSRTFGGYNQPQHF

J: TRBJ2-7
length: 13
V: TRBV27
D: -
size: -
DNA: TGTGCCAGCAGCCGAAGGGGAACATACGAGCAGTACTTC
CDR3: CASSRRGTYEQYF

J: TRBJ2-1
length: 15
V: TRBV7-9
D: -
size: -
DNA: TGTGCCAGCAGCGGTATCGAAGGCGCCTACAATGAGCAGTTCTTC
CDR3: CASSGIEGAYNEQFF

J: TRBJ2-7
length: 14
V: TRBV6-5
D: TRBD1
size: -
DNA: TGTGCCAGCAGTTACACGGGACAGGGGAACGAGCAGTACTTC
CDR3: CASSYTGQGNEQYF

J: TRBJ2-5
length: 14
V: TRBV7-3
D: -
size: -
DNA: TGTGCCAGCAGCCCGGGCCGCGGCAGGGAGACCCAGTACTTC
CDR3: CASSPGRGRETQYF

J: TRBJ2-5
length: 15
V: TRBV7-9
D: TRBD1
size: once
DNA: TGTGCCAGCCTGACAGGGACCTCTTTGGGAGAGACCCAGTACTTC
CDR3: CASLTGTSLGETQYF

J: TRBJ2-2
length: 16
V: TRBV28
D: -
size: -
DNA: TGTGCCAGCATCCCCACGCCGGGGACCAATGCCGGGGAGCTGTTTTTT
CDR3: CASIPTPGTNAGELFF

J: TRBJ1-5
length: 13
V: TRBV7-9
D: -
size: -
DNA: TGTGCCAGCAGCTTAGACAGCCATCAGCCCCAGCATTTT
CDR3: CASSLDSHQPQHF

J: TRBJ2-2
length: 16
V: TRBV6-1
D: -
size: -
DNA: TGTGCCAGCAGTGACTACGGCGGAGTGGGAACCGGGGAGCTGTTTTTT
CDR3: CASSDYGGVGTGELFF

J: TRBJ1-2
length: 11
V: TRBV6-1
D: -
size: -
DNA: TGTGCCAGCAACGAGAACTATGGCTACACCTTC
CDR3: CASNENYGYTF

J: TRBJ2-2
length: 18
V: TRBV30
D: -
size: -
DNA: TGTGCCTGGAGTAGGGGCCCGGTGGGGAAGACGAACACCGGGGAGCTGTTTTTT
CDR3: CAWSRGPVGKTNTGELFF

J: TRBJ2-3
length: 16
V: TRBV18
D: -
size: -
DNA: TGTGCCAGCTCACCATCTTCCTTGAGGGCCGCAGATACGCAGTATTTT
CDR3: CASSPSSLRAADTQYF

J: TRBJ1-2
length: 16
V: TRBV4-2
D: -
size: -
DNA: TGTGCCAGCAGCCAAGATAAATGGGGGTCTAACTATGGCTACACCTTC
CDR3: CASSQDKWGSNYGYTF

J: TRBJ2-2
length: 15
V: TRBV6-6
D: -
size: -
DNA: TGTGCCAGCGGTAGCGGGACAGCGAACACCGGGGAGCTGTTTTTT
CDR3: CASGSGTANTGELFF

J: TRBJ2-1
length: 16
V: TRBV4-3
D: TRBD2
size: -
DNA: TGCGCCAGCAGCCAACGGCCGGGAGCGGGGCTTCCCCAGCAGTTCTTC
CDR3: CASSQRPGAGLPQQFF

J: TRBJ2-3
length: 13
V: TRBV5-8
D: -
size: -
DNA: TGTGCCAGCAGCTTGCCAGCCACAGATACGCAGTATTTT
CDR3: CASSLPATDTQYF

J: TRBJ2-2
length: 14
V: TRBV9
D: TRBD2
size: -
DNA: TGTGCCAGCAGCGGACTAGCGGTAACCGGGGAGCTGTTTTTT
CDR3: CASSGLAVTGELFF

J: TRBJ2-7
length: 15
V: TRBV9
D: -
size: -
DNA: TGTGCCAGCAGCGTAGGACAGAGCCTCATCTACGAGCAGTACTTC
CDR3: CASSVGQSLIYEQYF

J: TRBJ2-2
length: 13
V: TRBV6-6
D: -
size: -
DNA: TGTGCCAGCAGTTACTTGGGGACCGGGGAGCTGTTTTTT
CDR3: CASSYLGTGELFF

J: TRBJ2-3
length: 11
V: TRBV10-3
D: -
size: once
DNA: TGTGCCACCCGAATGGTTGATACGCAGTATTTT
CDR3: CATRMVDTQYF

J: TRBJ2-7
length: 13
V: TRBV19
D: TRBD2
size: -
DNA: TGTGCCAGTAGTCCGGGGAGGGCCTACGAGCAGTACTTC
CDR3: CASSPGRAYEQYF

J: TRBJ1-2
length: 13
V: TRBV9
D: TRBD1
size: once
DNA: TGTGCCAGCAGCAGGACAGGAAACTATGGCTACACCTTC
CDR3: CASSRTGNYGYTF

J: TRBJ2-7
length: 14
V: TRBV28
D: TRBD2
size: -
DNA: TGTGCCAGGCAAGCTAGCGGGAGAACGGGGGAGCAGTACTTC
CDR3: CARQASGRTGEQYF

J: TRBJ2-5
length: 15
V: TRBV6-5
D: TRBD2
size: once
DNA: TGTGCCAGCAGGAGAGCGGGGGTGATCGGGGAGACCCAGTACTTC
CDR3: CASRRAGVIGETQYF

J: TRBJ2-1
length: 15
V: TRBV28
D: -
size: -
DNA: TGTGCCAGCAGTTTTCGGGGACGAATGGGGAATGAGCAGTTCTTC
CDR3: CASSFRGRMGNEQFF

J: TRBJ1-1
length: 13
V: TRBV2
D: -
size: -
DNA: TGTGCCAGCAGTTACGACAGGCATCATGAAGCTTTCTTT
CDR3: CASSYDRHHEAFF

J: TRBJ2-1
length: 16
V: TRBV6-1
D: -
size: -
DNA: TGTGCCAGCAGTGAACCAGGAACCCGATTGCGCAATGAGCAGTTCTTC
CDR3: CASSEPGTRLRNEQFF

J: TRBJ2-7
length: 14
V: TRBV5-1
D: TRBD2
size: once
DNA: TGCGCCAGCAGCTTAGGGACTATCATTTACGAGCAGTACTTC
CDR3: CASSLGTIIYEQYF

J: TRBJ2-7
length: 15
V: TRBV5-4
D: -
size: -
DNA: TGTGCCAGCAGCTTGCAGGTGGGGGGAACCCACGAGCAGTACTTC
CDR3: CASSLQVGGTHEQYF

J: TRBJ2-5
length: 12
V: TRBV7-2
D: -
size: -
DNA: TGTGCCAGCAGCTTAATCGGAGAGACCCAGTACTTC
CDR3: CASSLIGETQYF

J: TRBJ2-1
length: 18
V: TRBV19
D: TRBD2
size: -
DNA: TGTGCCAGTAGTACAGGGACTAGCGGGAGGTTTCGCTACAATGAGCAGTTCTTC
CDR3: CASSTGTSGRFRYNEQFF

J: TRBJ2-2
length: 14
V: TRBV5-1
D: -
size: -
DNA: TGCGCCAGCCACCTCAAGTTGGGGACCGGGGAGCTGTTTTTT
CDR3: CASHLKLGTGELFF

J: TRBJ1-2
length: 12
V: TRBV19
D: -
size: -
DNA: TGTGCCAGTAGTCCGGTCGGCTATGGCTACACCTTC
CDR3: CASSPVGYGYTF

J: TRBJ1-1
length: 14
V: TRBV5-4
D: TRBD1
size: -
DNA: TGTGCCAGCAGCCCCGGACAGGGTTTAGCTGAAGCTTTCTTT
CDR3: CASSPGQGLAEAFF

J: TRBJ1-1
length: 14
V: TRBV9
D: -
size: -
DNA: TGTGCCAGCAGCGCCCCGGGGCTGAACACTGAAGCTTTCTTT
CDR3: CASSAPGLNTEAFF

J: TRBJ2-1
length: 14
V: TRBV28
D: -
size: -
DNA: TGTGCCAGCAGGGGGGTAGGCTCCTACAATGAGCAGTTCTTC
CDR3: CASRGVGSYNEQFF

J: TRBJ2-5
length: 14
V: TRBV18
D: -
size: -
DNA: TGTGCCAGCTCACCGTCCAGGTCTGGCGAGACCCAGTACTTC
CDR3: CASSPSRSGETQYF